The next 30 T cell receptor beta chains were all read from a single sample in a study of Tregs in tolerant kidney transplant recipients. Mixed chimerism was transient after nonmyeloablative marrow transplants from related graft donors. Libraries were prepared by immunoSEQ multiplex PCR; TCRdb keeps only in-frame clonotypes and omits some of them. The listing records roughly 5,300 clones. The source material was CD4+ T cells from blood (PBMCs), sampled approximately 14 months after the transplant. The source of these receptors is a human patient who received a combined kidney and bone marrow transplant. The graft donor may be the source of some T cells.

Notes on this clone: The read finishes 3 residues shy of the CDR3 end, and the germline J gene is used to complete it. V is TRBV20-1 and J is TRBJ1-4; D ambiguous. CDR3 length equals 15 residues. V was pared by 0 bases and J by 2 bases, with 10 bases between. Germline V gene sequence: CDR1 DFQATT, CDR2 SNEGSKA (reference sequence). The CDR3 loop is CSARDPQKTNEKLFF. Partial CDR3 DNA: TGCAGTGCTAGAGATCCGCAGAAGACTAATGAAAAA.

Its frequency marks this clone as medium-sized (0.01 to 0.1%). The read halts 3 residues ahead of the CDR3 end, with the missing end drawn from the germline J gene. The chain couples TRBV2 to TRBJ1-2, with 8 bases that match TRBD1. This CDR3 spans 14 amino acids. The ends lost 9 bases at V and 1 base at J; junction bases unmatched: 7. Per the germline V gene, CDR1 is SNHLY and CDR2 is FYNNEI. CDR3 bases read: TGTGCCAGTAAGACAGGGGCCGGTAACTATGGC. It yields the protein CASKTGAGNYG. The entire CDR3 sequence reads CASKTGAGNYGYTF.

As concerns this clone: The CDR3 end falls 3 residues outside the read, so it is completed with the germline J gene. The chain employs TRBV19 and TRBJ2-7, with 9 bases that match TRBD1. The CDR3 consists of 15 residues. J was trimmed by 6 bases and V by 1 base; bases with no gene match: 7. Germline values: CDR1 LNHDA, CDR2 SQIVND (reference sequence). Here the CDR3 reads CASSIGGTGLLEQYF. The CDR3 bases that were read are TGTGCCAGTAGTATAGGGGGGACAGGGCTCCTCGAG.

Of note for this clone: From the germline J gene comes the end of the CDR3, since the read stops 3 residues before it. This rearrangement joins TRBV30 to TRBJ1-4, with 10 bases lining up with TRBD1. Germline assignment: CDR1 GTSNPN and CDR2 SVGIG (reference sequence). V lost 4 bases and J lost 7; bases outside the gene matches: 6. This CDR3 region has 14 residues. Partial CDR3 DNA: TGTGCCTGGATAGGGACAGGGGTTTCTGAAAAA. Its translation is CAWIGTGVSEK. The entire CDR3 protein reads CAWIGTGVSEKLFF.

Concerning this clone itself: The read falls 3 residues short of the CDR3 end, and the missing part is taken from the germline J gene. J is TRBJ1-6 and V is TRBV30; 9 bases line up with TRBD1. Germline CDR1 is GTSNPN and CDR2 is SVGIG (reference sequence). The CDR3 runs to 14 residues. The ends lost 4 bases at V and 6 bases at J; junction bases unmatched: 4. Here the CDR3 reads CAWMPGQGNSPLHF. CDR3 bases read: TGTGCCTGGATGCCGGGACAGGGTAATTCACCC.

A note on this clone: The read terminates 3 residues ahead of where the CDR3 ends, so the germline J gene completes it. The gene calls are TRBV11-2 and TRBJ1-3; maybe TRBD1 (6 bases). Germline V gene lookup returns CDR1 SGHAT and CDR2 FQNNGV. V lost 5 bases and J 1 base, leaving 12 bases between the germline ends. This CDR3 spans 15 amino acids. The CDR3 DNA, read in part, is TGTGCCAGCAGCGTATCGACAGGATCTGGAAACACC. It is translated as CASSVSTGSGNT. The whole CDR3 region reads CASSVSTGSGNTIYF.

Worth noting for this clone: The read is 3 residues too short to cover the CDR3 end, so that end is filled in from the germline J gene. The gene calls are TRBV5-1 and TRBJ2-1; 11 bases align to TRBD2. CDR1 is SGHRS and CDR2 is YFSETQ in the germline V gene. This CDR3 comprises 16 residues. V lost 4 bases and J lost 0; bases outside the gene matches: 3. The CDR3 bases that were read are TGCGCCAGCAGCCCGGGACTAGCGGCCTCCTACAATGAG. Translating gives CASSPGLAASYNE. The whole CDR3 sequence reads CASSPGLAASYNEQFF.

On this clone: The read stops 3 residues short of the end of the CDR3; the missing end is completed from the germline J gene. V is TRBV5-4 and J is TRBJ1-5; TRBD1 matches at 7 bases. Trimming removed 4 bases from V and 3 bases from J; junction bases left unmatched: 7. CDR3 length equals 15 residues. The germline V gene has CDR1 SGHNT and CDR2 YYREEE (reference sequence). The sequenced CDR3 bases are TGTGCCAGCAGCCAGGGGGGCAGGCCCAATCAGCCC. Its protein product is CASSQGGRPNQP. The full CDR3 reads CASSQGGRPNQPQHF.

A note on this clone: Read sequence stops 3 residues before the CDR3 end, and the germline J gene provides the missing end. The J gene is TRBJ2-3, the V gene TRBV5-1; 11 bases agree with TRBD1. The CDR3 extends over 14 amino acids. J gave up 5 bases and V 3 bases, and 2 bases lay outside the gene matches. In germline, CDR1 is SGHRS, CDR2 YFSETQ. The CDR3 region is CASSWGTGGDTQYF. The DNA read from the CDR3 is TGCGCCAGCAGCTGGGGGACAGGGGGAGATACG.

For this clone: The read is 3 residues too short to cover the CDR3 end, so that end is filled in from the germline J gene. The rearrangement uses TRBV2 and TRBJ2-1, with D possibly TRBD2 on 5 matching bases. CDR3 size: 14 residues. Per the germline V gene, CDR1 is SNHLY and CDR2 is FYNNEI. V shed 3 bases and J shed 8 bases, with 14 bases lying between them. CDR3 loop: CASSEEYPRDEQFF. CDR3 DNA, as far as it was read: TGTGCCAGCAGTGAGGAATACCCGAGGGATGAG.

For this clone: The CDR3 end falls 3 residues outside the read, so it is completed with the germline J gene. V gene TRBV5-4 combines with J gene TRBJ1-2; a weak D match, TRBD1 (5 bases). CDR1 and CDR2 (germline): SGHNT, YYREEE (reference sequence). With 5 bases removed from V and 5 bases from J, the gap between germline ends came to 13 bases. This CDR3 spans 13 amino acids. The CDR3 loop reads CASRVGTQYGYTF. The CDR3 DNA, read in part, is TGTGCCAGCAGGGTCGGGACTCAGTATGGC.

This clone is classed as medium-sized by frequency. The CDR3 extends 3 residues past the end of the read, so its final part is completed from the germline J gene. V is TRBV4-2 and J is TRBJ2-1, with TRBD2 matching over 14 bases. CDR1 and CDR2 (germline): LGHNA, YNFKEQ. After removal of 4 bases from V and 1 base from J, the junction contained 12 bases not matched to a gene. The CDR3 covers 20 residues. CDR3 sequence reads: CASSPAGTSGSQGSYNEQFF. CDR3 bases read: TGTGCCAGCAGCCCTGCCGGGACTAGCGGGAGTCAGGGGTCCTACAATGAG.

Details on this clone: The read ends 3 residues before the CDR3 terminus; that terminus is restored from the germline J gene. This chain joins TRBV2 and TRBJ2-2; TRBD1 is a possible D gene (6 bases). V was trimmed by 6 bases and J by 5 bases, leaving 16 bases between them. CDR3 length equals 15 residues. CDR1 and CDR2 (germline): SNHLY, FYNNEI. CDR3 protein: CASRGQLGATGELFF. The CDR3 bases that were read are TGTGCCAGCAGAGGACAGCTAGGGGCTACCGGGGAG.

With respect to this clone: The sequenced fragment ends 3 residues before the CDR3 boundary, so the rest is inferred from the germline J gene. This rearrangement joins TRBV5-4 to TRBJ1-1, with 10 bases aligning to TRBD1. The CDR3 sequence is 15 residues long. CDR1 and CDR2 from the germline V gene are SGHNT and YYREEE (reference sequence). The ends lost 0 bases at V and 1 base at J; junction bases unmatched: 0. The CDR3 reads CASSLGQGANTEAFF. The covered CDR3 bases are TGTGCCAGCAGCTTGGGACAGGGGGCGAACACTGAA.

Regarding this clone: The CDR3 goes on 3 residues after the read ends, and that part is filled in from the germline J gene. V and J are TRBV5-1 and TRBJ1-1, with D perhaps TRBD1 (5 bases). V gave up 4 bases and J gave up 5 bases, with 15 bases separating them. The CDR3 length is 14 residues. CDR1 and CDR2 from the germline V gene are SGHRS and YFSETQ. Here the CDR3 reads CASSVHMEGTEAFF. The CDR3 DNA, read in part, is TGCGCCAGCAGCGTACACATGGAGGGGACTGAA.

Regarding this clone: The read terminates 3 residues before the CDR3 end, so the remaining end is supplied by the germline J gene. The chain carries TRBV4-2 and TRBJ2-3, with 13 bases aligning to TRBD2. The CDR3 totals 19 residues. V shed 0 bases and J 6 bases; nucleotides not matched to a gene: 12. Germline V gene data show CDR1 as LGHNA and CDR2 as YNFKEQ. CDR3 in amino acids: CASSQDYRLAGGTSDTQYF. Partial CDR3 DNA: TGTGCCAGCAGCCAAGATTATCGACTAGCGGGGGGAACCTCGGATACG.

Frequency places this clone as medium-sized (0.01 to 0.1%). The read falls 3 residues short of the CDR3 end, and the missing part is taken from the germline J gene. The chain is built from TRBV4-2 and TRBJ2-6; 9 bases map to TRBD1. Germline CDR1 reads LGHNA; CDR2 reads YNFKEQ. The CDR3 runs to 17 residues. The trim removed 4 bases at V and 0 bases at J, leaving 4 bases unmatched. The CDR3 protein is CASSPGQGLSGANVLTF. The CDR3 DNA, read in part, is TGTGCCAGCAGCCCGGGACAGGGCCTCTCTGGGGCCAACGTC.

Note on this clone: The read terminates 3 residues ahead of where the CDR3 ends, so the germline J gene completes it. The chain combines TRBV10-3 with TRBJ1-2; a weak D match, TRBD1 (6 bases). The CDR3 spans 14 residues. Germline values: CDR1 ENHRY, CDR2 SYGVKD. Trimming shortened V by 6 bases and J by 7 bases, and 18 bases separated the two germline ends. CDR3 sequence: CAISRQVFGGGYTF. The CDR3 bases that were read are TGTGCCATCAGCCGACAGGTTTTTGGGGGTGGC.

As concerns this clone: The read halts 3 residues ahead of the CDR3 end, with the missing end drawn from the germline J gene. The chain has TRBV19 and TRBJ2-2; D not resolved. V was clipped by 3 bases and J by 5 bases, with 4 bases between them. The germline gives CDR1 LNHDA, CDR2 SQIVND (reference sequence). The CDR3 sequence is 12 residues long. Incomplete CDR3 DNA: TGTGCCAGTAGTATCCAAACCGGGGAG. It translates to CASSIQTGE. The full CDR3 protein reads CASSIQTGELFF.

Regarding this clone: Read data end 3 residues before the CDR3 end; the end is taken from the germline J gene. This chain links TRBV12-3 or TRBV12-4 with TRBJ2-3, with 7 positions matching TRBD2. The CDR3 is 17 residues long. The ends lost 1 base at V and 3 bases at J; junction bases unmatched: 10. The covered CDR3 bases are TGTGCCAGCAGTTTAGGCGGGAGCGGGAAAGGGACAGATACG. This sequence encodes CASSLGGSGKGTDT. Given in full, the CDR3 is CASSLGGSGKGTDTQYF.

As for this clone: The read stops 3 residues short of the end of the CDR3; the missing end is completed from the germline J gene. The chain employs TRBV9 and TRBJ1-2, with TRBD1 matching 9 bases. This CDR3 spans 16 amino acids. The trim removed 4 bases at V and 1 base at J, leaving 8 bases unmatched. The germline V gene encodes CDR1 SGDLS and CDR2 YYNGEE. The part of the CDR3 DNA that was read is TGTGCCAGCAGCCCCGGGACAGGGACGCTTAACTATGGC. The encoded protein is CASSPGTGTLNYG. The whole CDR3 sequence is CASSPGTGTLNYGYTF.

As to this clone: The CDR3 end falls 3 residues outside the read, so it is completed with the germline J gene. The rearrangement joins TRBV5-1 to TRBJ2-5, with 8 nucleotides matching TRBD1. The CDR3 is made up of 14 amino acids. CDR1 SGHRS and CDR2 YFSETQ come from the germline V gene. J gave up 4 bases and V 5 bases, and 7 bases lay outside the gene matches. The CDR3 protein is CASSTATGGETQYF. The sequenced part of the CDR3 DNA is TGCGCCAGCAGTACCGCCACAGGGGGAGAGACC.

About this clone itself: The read finishes 3 residues shy of the CDR3 end, and the germline J gene is used to complete it. This chain connects TRBV5-1 to TRBJ2-3; D may correspond to TRBD1 or TRBD2 (6 bases each). The CDR3 runs 14 residues. Germline CDR1 SGHRS, CDR2 YFSETQ. Trimming took off 4 bases at V and 6 bases at J, with 15 bases between the two ends. CDR3: CASSLGGPRDTQYF. Incomplete CDR3 DNA: TGCGCCAGCAGCCTGGGGGGCCCTAGGGATACG.

On this clone itself: Read sequence stops 3 residues before the CDR3 end, and the germline J gene provides the missing end. V is TRBV19 and J is TRBJ2-1; TRBD2 matches at 9 bases. The trim removed 4 bases at V and 5 bases at J, leaving 18 bases unmatched. CDR3 length: 19 amino acids. Germline loops: CDR1 LNHDA, CDR2 SQIVND (reference sequence). Here the CDR3 reads CASSKALAGPLSRNNEQFF. The DNA read from the CDR3 is TGTGCCAGTAGTAAGGCGCTAGCGGGACCCTTAAGTCGCAACAATGAG.

By frequency, this clone registers medium-sized (0.01 to 0.1%). Coverage ceases 3 residues before the CDR3 finishes, and the germline J gene fills in the end. The rearrangement links TRBV20-1 to TRBJ1-5; D may be TRBD1 (6 bases). V was pared by 3 bases and J by 1 base, with 13 bases between. The V gene's germline CDR1 is DFQATT and CDR2 SNEGSKA (reference sequence). The CDR3 has 15 amino acids. The sequenced part of the CDR3 DNA is TGCAGTGCTAGGTCGTCGGGGGGCAGCAATCAGCCC. This translates into CSARSSGGSNQP. Given in full, the CDR3 is CSARSSGGSNQPQHF.

In the case of this clone: The read terminates 3 residues ahead of where the CDR3 ends, so the germline J gene completes it. V is TRBV2 and J is TRBJ2-5, with unresolved D. The V end lost 6 bases, the J end lost 5 bases, and 13 bases lay between the germline ends. Germline V lookup: CDR1 SNHLY, CDR2 FYNNEI. The CDR3 covers 13 residues. The CDR3 sequence is CASRKGSTETQYF. The CDR3 bases that were read are TGTGCCAGCAGAAAAGGGTCCACGGAGACC.

Details on this clone: The sequenced fragment ends 3 residues before the CDR3 boundary, so the rest is inferred from the germline J gene. This chain joins TRBV19 and TRBJ1-1; maybe TRBD1 (6 bases). This CDR3 comprises 15 residues. CDR1 and CDR2 from the germline V gene are LNHDA and SQIVND (reference sequence). The V and J ends lost 7 bases and 1 base respectively, with 16 bases between them. The sequenced part of the CDR3 DNA is TGTGCCAGTAATATTCGGGACAATCAGAACACTGAA. Translated: CASNIRDNQNTE. The full-length CDR3 reads as CASNIRDNQNTEAFF.

A remark on this clone: The CDR3 end lies 3 residues beyond the end of the read and is filled in from the germline J gene. The chain recombines TRBV12-5 with TRBJ2-1; D might be TRBD2 (5 bases). This CDR3 has 14 amino acids. CDR1 is LGHNT, CDR2 FRNRAP, per germline. V was cut by 0 bases and J by 6 bases, with 9 bases left in between. CDR3 protein: CASGLVPGSNEQFF. The sequenced CDR3 bases are TGTGCTAGTGGTTTGGTACCGGGGAGCAATGAG.

Regarding this clone: The read ends 3 residues before the CDR3 terminus; that terminus is restored from the germline J gene. The chain has TRBV20-1 and TRBJ2-5; TRBD2 matches at 15 bases. Trimming at V came to 6 bases and at J to 1 base, leaving 12 bases not matched to a gene. The germline gives CDR1 DFQATT, CDR2 SNEGSKA (reference sequence). This CDR3 spans 18 amino acids. The sequenced CDR3 bases are TGCAGTGCGCCCGGACTAGCGGGGGGGCCGGTAGTCCAAGAGACC. It specifies CSAPGLAGGPVVQET. The full CDR3 sequence reads CSAPGLAGGPVVQETQYF.

About this clone: The CDR3 extends 3 residues past the end of the read, so its final part is completed from the germline J gene. The chain combines TRBV4-1 with TRBJ1-2; possibly TRBD1 for D (5 bases). CDR1 is MGHRA, CDR2 YSYEKL, per germline. The CDR3 runs 16 residues. V was pared by 4 bases and J by 4 bases, with 19 bases between. Partial CDR3 DNA: TGCGCCAGCAGCCCATCGTCGAGGGGCTTTGGCTATGGC. As protein: CASSPSSRGFGYG. The whole CDR3 is CASSPSSRGFGYGYTF.